This record covers a single T cell receptor beta chain. This entry is derived from a study of T cell responses to AZD1222 COVID-19 vaccine. This CDR3 contains 16 residues. Germline CDR1 reads LGHNA; CDR2 reads YSLEER. With V trimmed by 3 bases and J by 4 bases, 8 bases remained unmatched. Assay used: immunoSEQ multiplex PCR; TCRdb lists only in-frame clones, some missing. The repertoire includes about 180,000 clones, about nine tenths of them detected once, and roughly 2% sits in the top ten. The receptor was isolated from an adult who received the AZD1222 COVID-19 vaccine. Sequenced material: peripheral blood, taken 28 days after the second AZD1222 dose. V usage is TRBV4-3 and J usage is TRBJ2-7; 11 bases match TRBD1. The CDR3 loop is CASSQEPGQGGYEQYF. The CDR3 DNA sequence: TGCGCCAGCAGCCAGGAACCGGGACAGGGGGGATACGAGCAGTACTTC.